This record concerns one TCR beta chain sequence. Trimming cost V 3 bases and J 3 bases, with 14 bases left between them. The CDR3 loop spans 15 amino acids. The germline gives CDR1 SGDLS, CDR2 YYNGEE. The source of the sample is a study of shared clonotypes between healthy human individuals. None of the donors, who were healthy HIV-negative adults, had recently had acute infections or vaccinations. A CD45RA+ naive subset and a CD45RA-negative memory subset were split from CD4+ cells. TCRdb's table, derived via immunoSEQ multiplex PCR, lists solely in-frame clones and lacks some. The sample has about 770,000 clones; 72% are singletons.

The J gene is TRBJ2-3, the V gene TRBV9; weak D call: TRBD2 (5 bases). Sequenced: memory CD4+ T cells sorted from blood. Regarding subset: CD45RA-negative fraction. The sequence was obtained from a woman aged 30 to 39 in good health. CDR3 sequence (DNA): TGTGCCAGCAGCGAGGGAGCTAGTCGGACAGATACGCAGTATTTT. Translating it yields CASSEGASRTDTQYF.